This T cell receptor beta chain was sequenced during a study of cytomegalovirus exposure and HLA in healthy donors. At sampling all donors were nominally healthy, likely with unrecorded immune exposures. Germline loops: CDR1 SGHNT, CDR2 YYREEE (reference sequence). The CDR3 has 15 residues. Losses at the gene ends were 4 bases for V and 7 bases for J; bases not matched to a gene: 7. This clone was seen a few times. The antigen is unknown. Study-level findings and limits: Earlier analysis found most TCR beta V segments productive about 90% or about 30% of the time. CMV serostatus was the sole immune exposure information available.

PCR primers comprised 60 Vbeta and 13 Jbeta primers. Data came from immunoSEQ multiplex PCR; TCRdb stores just in-frame clones and leaves some out. The table has 150,000 to 200,000 clones, just under 80% seen once. The receptor was derived from a woman in her forties or fifties in good health and CMV-seropositive. Sample: PBMCs. This rearrangement joins TRBV5-4 to TRBJ2-1, with 11 bases lining up with TRBD2. CDR3 sequence reads: CASSPLAGGGNEQFF. For the CDR3, the DNA is TGTGCCAGCAGCCCTCTAGCGGGGGGCGGGAATGAGCAGTTCTTC. Filled out from reference TRBV5-4 and TRBJ2-1, the complete variable domain reads ETGVTQSPTHLIKTRGQQVTLRCSSQSGHNTVSWYQQALGQGPQFIFQYYREEENGRGNFPPRFSGLQFPNYSSELNVNALELDDSALYLCASSPLAGGGNEQFFGPGTRLTVL.